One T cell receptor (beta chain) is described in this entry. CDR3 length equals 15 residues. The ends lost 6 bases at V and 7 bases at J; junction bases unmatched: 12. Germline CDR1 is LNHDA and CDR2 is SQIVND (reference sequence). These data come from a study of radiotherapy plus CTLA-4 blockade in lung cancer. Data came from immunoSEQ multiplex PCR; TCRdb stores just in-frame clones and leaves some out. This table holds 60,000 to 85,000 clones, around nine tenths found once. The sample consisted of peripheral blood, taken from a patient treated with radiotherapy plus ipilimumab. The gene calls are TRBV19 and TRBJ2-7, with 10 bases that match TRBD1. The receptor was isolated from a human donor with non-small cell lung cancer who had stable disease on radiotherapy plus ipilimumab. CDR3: CASRPPGTGEREQYF. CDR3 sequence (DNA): TGTGCCAGTAGACCTCCCGGGACAGGGGAGAGGGAGCAGTACTTC.